The count of the clone carrying this T cell receptor beta chain is one. Under the authors' procedure: Amplification of reference gene primers provided the estimated nucleated cell counts. The method was immunoSEQ multiplex PCR; TCRdb's version includes in-frame clones alone and lacks a portion of them. D and trimming were read from the DNA, whereas the V and J calls and clone size are those reported in that table. The table has some 200,000 clones, over 75% seen once. The source of the sample is a study of blood T cell repertoires in COVID-19. Study overall: Samples came from the United States, Italy and Spain, spanning acute and convalescent COVID-19.

Sample: peripheral blood. This TCR was sampled from a human donor in a cohort sampled during active COVID-19.

The CDR3 sequence is CASLGQGRTEQYF. The CDR3 DNA follows: TGTGCCAGCCTGGGACAGGGTAGGACCGAGCAGTACTTC. V usage is TRBV7-2 and J usage is TRBJ2-7, with 9 bases identical to TRBD1. Germline V CDR1 and CDR2: SGHTA, FQGNSA. This CDR3 has 13 residues. The ends lost 8 bases at V and 6 bases at J; junction bases unmatched: 8. The variable domain in full, completed from reference TRBV7-2 and TRBJ2-7, reads GAGVSQSPSNKVTEKGKDVELRCDPISGHTALYWYRQSLGQGLEFLIYFQGNSAPDKSGLPSDRFSAERTGGSVSTLTIQRTQQEDSAVYLCASLGQGRTEQYFGPGTRLTVT.